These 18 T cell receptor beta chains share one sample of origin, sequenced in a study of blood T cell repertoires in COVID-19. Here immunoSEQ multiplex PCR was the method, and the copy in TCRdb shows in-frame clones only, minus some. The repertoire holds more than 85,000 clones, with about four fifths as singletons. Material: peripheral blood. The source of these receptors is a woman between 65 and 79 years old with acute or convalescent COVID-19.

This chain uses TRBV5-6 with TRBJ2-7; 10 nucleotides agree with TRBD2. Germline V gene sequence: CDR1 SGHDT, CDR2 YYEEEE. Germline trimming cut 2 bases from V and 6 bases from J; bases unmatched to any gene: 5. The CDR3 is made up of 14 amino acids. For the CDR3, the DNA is TGTGCCAGCAGCTTAAGCGGGAGGGCCTCCGAGCAGTACTTC. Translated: CASSLSGRASEQYF. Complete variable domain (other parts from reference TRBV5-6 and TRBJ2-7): DAGVTQSPTHLIKTRGQQVTLRCSPKSGHDTVSWYQQALGQGPQFIFQYYEEEERQRGNFPDRFSGHQFPNYSSELNVNALLLGDSALYLCASSLSGRASEQYFGPGTRLTVT.

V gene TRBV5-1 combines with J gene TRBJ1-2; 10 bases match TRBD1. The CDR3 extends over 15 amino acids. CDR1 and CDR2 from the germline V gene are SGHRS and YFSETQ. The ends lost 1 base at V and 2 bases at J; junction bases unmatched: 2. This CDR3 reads CASSLRQGANYGYTF. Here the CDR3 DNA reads TGCGCCAGCAGCTTGAGACAGGGGGCGAACTATGGCTACACCTTC.

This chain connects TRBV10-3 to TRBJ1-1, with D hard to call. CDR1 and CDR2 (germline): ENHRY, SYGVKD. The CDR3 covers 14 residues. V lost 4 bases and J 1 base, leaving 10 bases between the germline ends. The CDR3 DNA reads TGTGCCATCAGTGCCGCTCGGGAGAACACTGAAGCTTTCTTT. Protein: CAISAARENTEAFF.

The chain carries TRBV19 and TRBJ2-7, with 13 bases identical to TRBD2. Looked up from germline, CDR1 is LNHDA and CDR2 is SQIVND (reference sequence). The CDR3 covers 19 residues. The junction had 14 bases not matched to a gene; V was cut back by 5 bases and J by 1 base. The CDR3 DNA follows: TGTGCCAGTAGTCTAAAGGGTTCCGGGACTAGCGGGATTTCCTACGAGCAGTACTTC. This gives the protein CASSLKGSGTSGISYEQYF.

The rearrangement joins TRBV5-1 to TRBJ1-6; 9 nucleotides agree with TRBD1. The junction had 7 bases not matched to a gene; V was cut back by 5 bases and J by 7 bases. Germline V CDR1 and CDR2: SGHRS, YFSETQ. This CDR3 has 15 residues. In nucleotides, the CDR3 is TGCGCCAGCAGTCCTCTGGGGACAGGGAATTCACCCCTCCACTTT. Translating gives CASSPLGTGNSPLHF.

Here the CDR3 DNA reads TGTGCCAGCAGTGAATATAAGGGACTAGCCCAACAAGAGACCCAGTACTTC. Residues: CASSEYKGLAQQETQYF. This chain links TRBV25-1 with TRBJ2-5, with TRBD2 matching 9 bases. The germline V gene encodes CDR1 MGHDK and CDR2 SYGVNS. The CDR3 contains 17 residues. V lost 0 bases to trimming and J lost 2 bases; unmatched junction nucleotides: 7.

The CDR3 loop reads CSVETVGELFF. In DNA, the CDR3 is TGCAGCGTTGAAACTGTGGGGGAGCTGTTTTTT. The chain has TRBV29-1 and TRBJ2-2; D unresolved. V lost 2 bases to trimming and J lost 8 bases, with 6 bases between them. Germline assignment: CDR1 SQVTM and CDR2 ANQGSEA. There are 11 residues in the CDR3.

For the CDR3, the DNA is TGCAGCGCCGTATACAGGGAGCGAACCTCCTACGAGCAGTACTTC. Translating it yields CSAVYRERTSYEQYF. The chain recombines TRBV29-1 with TRBJ2-7; TRBD1 is a possible D gene (6 bases). Trimming shortened V by 7 bases and J by 0 bases, and 19 bases separated the two germline ends. The CDR3 totals 15 residues. Germline V gives CDR1 SQVTM, CDR2 ANQGSEA.

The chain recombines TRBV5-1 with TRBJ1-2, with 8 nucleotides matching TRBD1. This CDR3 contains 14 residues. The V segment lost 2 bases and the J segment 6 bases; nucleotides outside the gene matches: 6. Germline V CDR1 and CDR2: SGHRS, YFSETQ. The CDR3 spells CASSLQPGGHGYTF. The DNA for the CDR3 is TGCGCCAGCAGCTTACAGCCAGGGGGCCATGGCTACACCTTC.

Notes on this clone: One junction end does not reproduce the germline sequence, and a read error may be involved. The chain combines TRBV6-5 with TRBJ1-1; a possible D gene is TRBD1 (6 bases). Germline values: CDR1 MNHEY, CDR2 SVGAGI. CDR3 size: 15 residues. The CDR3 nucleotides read TGTGCCAGCAGTGACTCCCGGACAGTTTGGACTGAAGCTTTCTTT. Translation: CASSDSRTVWTEAFF.

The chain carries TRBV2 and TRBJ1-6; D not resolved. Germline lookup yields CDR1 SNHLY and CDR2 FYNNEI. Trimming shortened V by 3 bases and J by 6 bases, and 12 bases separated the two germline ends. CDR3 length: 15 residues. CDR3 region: CASSDQRQLNSPLHF. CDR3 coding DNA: TGTGCCAGCAGTGATCAGAGGCAACTTAATTCACCCCTCCACTTT. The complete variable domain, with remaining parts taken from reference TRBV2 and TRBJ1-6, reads EPEVTQTPSHQVTQMGQEVILRCVPISNHLYFYWYRQILGQKVEFLVSFYNNEISEKSEIFDDQFSVERPDGSNFTLKIRSTKLEDSAMYFCASSDQRQLNSPLHFGNGTRLTVT.

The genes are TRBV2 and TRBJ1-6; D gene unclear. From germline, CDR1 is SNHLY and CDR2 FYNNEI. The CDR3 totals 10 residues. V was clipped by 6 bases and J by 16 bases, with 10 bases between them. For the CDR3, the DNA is TGTGCCAGCAGCGCCCGACTGCTCCACTTT. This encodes CASSARLLHF.

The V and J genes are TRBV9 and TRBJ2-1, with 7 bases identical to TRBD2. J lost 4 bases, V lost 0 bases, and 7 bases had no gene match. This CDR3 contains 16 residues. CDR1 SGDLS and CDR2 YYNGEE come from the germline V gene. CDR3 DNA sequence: TGTGCCAGCAGCGTAGCTTCTGGGAGGGGTTACAATGAGCAGTTCTTC. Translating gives CASSVASGRGYNEQFF. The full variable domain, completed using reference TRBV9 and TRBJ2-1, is DSGVTQTPKHLITATGQRVTLRCSPRSGDLSVYWYQQSLDQGLQFLIQYYNGEERAKGNILERFSAQQFPDLHSELNLSSLELGDSALYFCASSVASGRGYNEQFFGPGTRLTVL.

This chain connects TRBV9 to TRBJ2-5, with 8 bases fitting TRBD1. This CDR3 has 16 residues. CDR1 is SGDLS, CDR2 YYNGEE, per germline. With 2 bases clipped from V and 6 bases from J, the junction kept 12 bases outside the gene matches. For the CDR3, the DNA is TGTGCCAGCAGCGTCTCCGTGGACAGGGTACAACAGACCCAGTACTTC. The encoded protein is CASSVSVDRVQQTQYF.

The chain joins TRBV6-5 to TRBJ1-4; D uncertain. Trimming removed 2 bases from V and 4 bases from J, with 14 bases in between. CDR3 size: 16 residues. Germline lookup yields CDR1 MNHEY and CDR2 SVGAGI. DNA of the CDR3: TGTGCCAGCAGTTACGATTTTGGCGGTGGTAATGAAAAACTGTTTTTT. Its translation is CASSYDFGGGNEKLFF.

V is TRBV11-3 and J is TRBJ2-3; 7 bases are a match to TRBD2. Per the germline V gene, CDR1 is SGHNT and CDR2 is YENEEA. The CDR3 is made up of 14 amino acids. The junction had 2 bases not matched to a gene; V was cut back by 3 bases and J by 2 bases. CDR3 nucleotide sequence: TGTGCCAGCAGCTTTGCGGGAGCCACAGATACGCAGTATTTT. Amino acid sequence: CASSFAGATDTQYF.

CDR3 nucleotide sequence: TGTGCCAGCGACACAACCGGGCGGGAGGGCCTCACGGGTGAGCAGTTCTTC. It translates to CASDTTGREGLTGEQFF. The chain couples TRBV13 to TRBJ2-1; 9 bases agree with TRBD2. The V gene end was trimmed by 8 bases and the J gene end by 9 bases; junction bases not matched to a gene: 20. The CDR3 is made up of 17 amino acids. Germline CDR1 PRHDT, CDR2 FYEKMQ (reference sequence).

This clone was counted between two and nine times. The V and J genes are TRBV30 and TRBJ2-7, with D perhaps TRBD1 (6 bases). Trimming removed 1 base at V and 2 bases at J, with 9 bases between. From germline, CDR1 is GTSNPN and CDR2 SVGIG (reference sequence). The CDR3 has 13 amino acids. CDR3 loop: CAWSEGGPYEQYF. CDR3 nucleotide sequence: TGTGCCTGGAGTGAAGGGGGTCCCTACGAGCAGTACTTC.